These 20 T cell receptor beta chains came from one sample sequenced in a study of cytomegalovirus exposure and HLA in healthy donors. The study ran its PCR with 60 Vbeta and 13 Jbeta primers. Data came from immunoSEQ multiplex PCR; TCRdb stores just in-frame clones and leaves some out. Among approximately 160,000 clones, roughly 80% were seen once, and the ten largest hold approximately 0.8%. The specimen sequenced was PBMCs. The origin of the receptors is a woman between 18 and 29 years old in good health and CMV-seronegative.

The chain employs TRBV27 and TRBJ2-1; D perhaps matches TRBD2 (6 bases). CDR3 length: 16 amino acids. Between the trimmed V and J ends, which lost 6 bases and 7 bases, there was a span of 22 bases. Germline V gene lookup returns CDR1 MNHEY and CDR2 SMNVEV (reference sequence). DNA for the CDR3: TGTGCCAGCAGGGCCCGCCCTAGCGCCCAGCCGAATGAGCAGTTCTTC. Its translation is CASRARPSAQPNEQFF.

The V call is TRBV15, the J call TRBJ1-1; D unclear. Germline CDR1 LNHNV, CDR2 YYDKDF (reference sequence). This CDR3 has 14 residues. Trimming took off 5 bases at V and 1 base at J, with 11 bases between the two ends. The CDR3, as DNA: TGTGCCACCAGCCAAGACGGAGAGAACACTGAAGCTTTCTTT. It yields the protein CATSQDGENTEAFF. Looking up the rest from reference TRBV15 and TRBJ1-1 gives the full variable domain: DAMVIQNPRYQVTQFGKPVTLSCSQTLNHNVMYWYQQKSSQAPKLLFHYYDKDFNNEADTPDNFQSRRPNTSFCFLDIRSPGLGDTAMYLCATSQDGENTEAFFGQGTRLTVV.

The V call is TRBV19, the J call TRBJ2-2; 9 nucleotides line up with TRBD2. With V trimmed by 6 bases and J by 6 bases, 8 bases remained unmatched. The CDR3 spans 15 residues. Germline lookup yields CDR1 LNHDA and CDR2 SQIVND (reference sequence). The CDR3 sequence: CASRPGLAGSGELFF. CDR3 in DNA: TGTGCCAGTAGGCCGGGACTAGCTGGTTCCGGGGAGCTGTTTTTT.

This chain joins TRBV6-6 and TRBJ2-3; a weak D match, TRBD2 (6 bases). V dropped 11 bases and J dropped 6 bases, with 15 bases sitting between them. The CDR3 has 12 residues. Germline V gene sequence: CDR1 MNHNY, CDR2 SVGAGI (reference sequence). CDR3 in amino acids: CACRGAGDTQYF. The DNA for the CDR3 is TGTGCCTGCCGCGGGGCGGGGGATACGCAGTATTTT.

This clone appeared a few times. The chain couples TRBV5-1 to TRBJ2-1; possible D gene TRBD2, 5 bases. Germline values: CDR1 SGHRS, CDR2 YFSETQ. V was pared by 2 bases and J by 8 bases, with 17 bases between. This CDR3 contains 15 residues. CDR3 protein: CASSFNPLGSDEQFF. CDR3 nucleotides: TGCGCCAGCAGCTTCAATCCCCTAGGGAGCGATGAGCAGTTCTTC.

This clone occurred once. The sample contains more than one DNA sequence encoding this CDR3. The chain uses TRBV5-4 and TRBJ1-5, with D possibly being TRBD1 (5 bases). This CDR3 has 14 residues. The germline gives CDR1 SGHNT, CDR2 YYREEE (reference sequence). V gave up 4 bases and J gave up 2 bases, with 10 bases separating them. The DNA of the CDR3 is TGTGCCAGCAGCCTCGGGGGTGGCAATCAGCCCCAGCATTTT. It translates to CASSLGGGNQPQHF.

V is TRBV19 and J is TRBJ2-1; 8 bases agree with TRBD2. CDR3 size: 16 residues. CDR1 is LNHDA and CDR2 is SQIVND in the germline V gene (reference sequence). V was pared by 3 bases and J by 0 bases, with 4 bases of the junction left unmatched. The CDR3 DNA sequence: TGTGCCAGTAGTATGACTAGCGTCAGCTCCTACAATGAGCAGTTCTTC. This codes for CASSMTSVSSYNEQFF.

The chain has TRBV11-3 and TRBJ2-3, with 7 positions matching TRBD1. The CDR3 covers 18 residues. Per germline, CDR1 SGHNT and CDR2 YENEEA. Trimming at V came to 0 bases and at J to 2 bases, leaving 11 bases not matched to a gene. The CDR3 sequence: CASSLDGGTGVHTDTQYF. CDR3 nucleotide sequence: TGTGCCAGCAGCTTAGATGGGGGTACAGGGGTCCACACAGATACGCAGTATTTT.

This clone was seen a handful of times. This sequence joins TRBV19 and TRBJ1-4; a possible D gene is TRBD1 (5 bases). The CDR3 is made up of 14 amino acids. The ends were cut back, 5 bases at V and 7 bases at J, with 14 bases in the middle. Germline lookup yields CDR1 LNHDA and CDR2 SQIVND (reference sequence). The CDR3 reads CASSAGLVAEKLFF. In nucleotides, the CDR3 is TGTGCCAGTAGTGCGGGACTGGTGGCTGAAAAACTGTTTTTT.

This chain joins TRBV10-3 and TRBJ2-5; 10 bases are shared with TRBD2. This CDR3 spans 16 amino acids. In germline, CDR1 is ENHRY, CDR2 SYGVKD. V trimming: 0 bases; J trimming: 4 bases; junction bases outside the gene matches: 5. DNA of the CDR3: TGTGCCATCAGTGAGTCGCTAGCGGGAGTAAGAGAGACCCAGTACTTC. As protein: CAISESLAGVRETQYF.

The rearrangement joins TRBV28 to TRBJ2-1; 7 positions match TRBD1. Germline lookup yields CDR1 MDHEN and CDR2 SYDVKM. This CDR3 has 16 residues. Losses at the gene ends were 1 base for V and 4 bases for J; bases not matched to a gene: 7. The CDR3 DNA reads as TGTGCCAGCAGTTTATACACAGGGGCCCCGTACAATGAGCAGTTCTTC. Translating it yields CASSLYTGAPYNEQFF.

This clone was counted a single time. The J gene is TRBJ2-7, the V gene TRBV2; no clear D gene. In germline, CDR1 is SNHLY, CDR2 FYNNEI. V was clipped by 0 bases and J by 4 bases, with 10 bases between them. The CDR3 extends over 14 amino acids. The CDR3 loop reads CASSEARPDYEQYF. The CDR3 bases are TGTGCCAGCAGTGAAGCGCGGCCTGATTACGAGCAGTACTTC.

CDR3 in amino acids: CASTNRGGFSFPPHIQYF. DNA of the CDR3: TGTGCCAGCACCAACCGGGGTGGGTTTTCCTTTCCCCCACACATTCAGTACTTC. The chain joins TRBV28 to TRBJ2-4; D is possibly TRBD2 (5 bases). The CDR3 is 18 residues long. CDR1 is MDHEN and CDR2 is SYDVKM in the germline V gene. Trimming left V 7 bases short and J 8 bases short, with 30 bases between.

This clone has a single count. The rearrangement uses TRBV7-2 and TRBJ2-7; 10 bases match TRBD2. The V and J ends lost 2 bases and 1 base, in that order; junction bases with no gene match: 5. The CDR3 totals 16 residues. Germline V gene sequence: CDR1 SGHTA, CDR2 FQGNSA. The CDR3 bases are TGTGCCAGCAGCTTATACGTAGCGGGAGGTTCCTACGAGCAGTACTTC. This translates into CASSLYVAGGSYEQYF.

V and J are TRBV25-1 and TRBJ1-1; TRBD1 matches 7 bases. This CDR3 spans 14 amino acids. The V and J ends lost 4 bases and 2 bases, in that order; junction bases with no gene match: 4. Looked up from germline, CDR1 is MGHDK and CDR2 is SYGVNS. The CDR3 loop is CASSGGQINTEAFF. The CDR3 DNA follows: TGTGCCAGCAGTGGGGGACAGATAAACACTGAAGCTTTCTTT.

The V gene is TRBV28, the J gene TRBJ1-5; no clear D gene. Germline V lookup: CDR1 MDHEN, CDR2 SYDVKM. The CDR3 covers 13 residues. Trimming removed 6 bases from V and 0 bases from J, with 6 bases in between. Written as DNA, the CDR3 is TGTGCCAGCAGGAGCTATAGCAATCAGCCCCAGCATTTT. This encodes CASRSYSNQPQHF.

The chain is built from TRBV4-2 and TRBJ1-1; D not resolved. The V end was cut by 4 bases, the J end by 3 bases, with 18 bases between. This CDR3 comprises 16 residues. The germline V gene encodes CDR1 LGHNA and CDR2 YNFKEQ. CDR3 nucleotide sequence: TGTGCCAGCAGCCTTACCGAGTGGAGCGTGGACACTGAAGCTTTCTTT. Its protein product is CASSLTEWSVDTEAFF.

CDR3 residues: CASSLGGGGAYNEQFF. CDR3 nucleotide sequence: TGTGCCAGCAGCCTTGGCGGGGGGGGTGCCTACAATGAGCAGTTCTTC. The gene calls are TRBV7-9 and TRBJ2-1, with TRBD2 identical over 9 bases. With V trimmed by 5 bases and J by 2 bases, 7 bases remained unmatched. Germline-derived CDR1 and CDR2 are SEHNR and FQNEAQ (reference sequence). There are 16 residues in the CDR3.

This chain links TRBV27 with TRBJ2-1, with 16 nucleotides matching TRBD2. Unmatched junction bases numbered 5, after V lost 8 bases and J lost 4 bases. The CDR3 extends over 16 amino acids. Germline V gene sequence: CDR1 MNHEY, CDR2 SMNVEV (reference sequence). CDR3 bases: TGTGCCAGCCTCGGGACTAGCGGGAGGGGTTACAATGAGCAGTTCTTC. Translating gives CASLGTSGRGYNEQFF.

The chain employs TRBV5-6 and TRBJ1-4; unclear D gene. Trimming left V 5 bases short and J 2 bases short, with 10 bases between. The germline V gene encodes CDR1 SGHDT and CDR2 YYEEEE. The CDR3 has 14 amino acids. CDR3 in DNA: TGTGCCAGCAGACGATACTGGACTAATGAAAAACTGTTTTTT. This gives the protein CASRRYWTNEKLFF.